One and the same sample provided the 8 T cell receptor beta chains below, sequenced in a study of blood T cells in healthy people across ages. A second PCR, run for roughly 6 to 11 cycles, used a sample-barcoded 5' primer plus a J-beta primer mix. TCRdb fed the 5' RACE reads into MiXCR, producing one record per CDR3 protein. The sample yields approximately 900,000 distinct CDR3 sequences, around 49% seen once. Sequenced input: blood. These receptors all come from a young man in good health.

A few counts support this clonotype. The gene calls are TRBV3-1 and TRBJ2-7; TRBD2 aligns across 12 bases. The CDR3 contains 16 residues. In germline, CDR1 is LGHDT, CDR2 YNNKEL (reference sequence). V shed 1 base and J 4 bases; nucleotides not matched to a gene: 5. The CDR3 loop is CASSQGDGTSGYEQYF. CDR3 in DNA: TGTGCCAGCAGCCAAGGGGACGGGACTAGCGGGTACGAGCAGTACTTC.

This clonotype was observed a few times. This chain links TRBV20-1 with TRBJ1-2; D gene uncertain. Trimming took off 5 bases at V and 4 bases at J, with 14 bases between the two ends. This CDR3 has 13 amino acids. Germline V gene sequence: CDR1 DFQATT, CDR2 SNEGSKA (reference sequence). For the CDR3, the DNA is TGCAGTGCTCTCGACAAGAATGCCTATGGCTACACCTTC. Protein sequence: CSALDKNAYGYTF.

The chain recombines TRBV28 with TRBJ1-2; 7 positions agree with TRBD1. The CDR3 sequence is 15 residues long. The germline CDR1 and CDR2 sequences are MDHEN and SYDVKM. V lost 5 bases to trimming and J lost 3 bases; unmatched junction nucleotides: 9. CDR3 in amino acids: CASSNPGGADYGYTF. Written as DNA, the CDR3 is TGTGCCAGCAGTAACCCAGGGGGAGCGGACTATGGCTACACCTTC.

This clonotype was seen only a few times. This may come from a read error, since a much larger clone is one base off. This CDR3 reads CASSDRAGHNEQFF. In DNA form, the CDR3 reads TGTGCCAGCAGTGACCGAGCGGGACACAATGAGCAGTTCTTC. The chain uses TRBV6-4 and TRBJ2-1; 7 bases map to TRBD2. V shed 2 bases and J 5 bases; nucleotides not matched to a gene: 3. The CDR3 has 14 residues. Per germline, CDR1 MRHNA and CDR2 SNTAGT.

The chain employs TRBV3-1 and TRBJ2-5, with D perhaps given as TRBD1 or TRBD2 (6 bases each). Trimming removed 4 bases from V and 5 bases from J, with 20 bases in between. Germline-derived CDR1 and CDR2 are LGHDT and YNNKEL (reference sequence). The CDR3 has 16 residues. The CDR3 spells CASSLPWGRGDETQYF. CDR3 in DNA: TGTGCCAGCAGCCTCCCTTGGGGGCGGGGTGACGAGACCCAGTACTTC.

V and J are TRBV6-1 and TRBJ2-1, with D unclear. Germline loops: CDR1 MNHNS, CDR2 SASEGT. V gave up 9 bases and J gave up 6 bases, with 15 bases separating them. The CDR3 has 13 amino acids. CDR3 sequence: CASKFDMTNEQFF. The CDR3 DNA reads as TGTGCCAGTAAATTCGACATGACCAATGAGCAGTTCTTC.

This clonotype was seen ten or more times. This chain uses TRBV5-1 with TRBJ2-3; TRBD2 aligns across 10 bases. V gave up 2 bases and J gave up 2 bases; unmatched junction bases: 5. Germline CDR1 SGHRS, CDR2 YFSETQ. The CDR3 spans 16 residues. The CDR3 nucleotides read TGCGCCAGCAGCTTATCTAGCGGGGGCTTCACAGATACGCAGTATTTT. The encoded protein is CASSLSSGGFTDTQYF.

Details on this clonotype: Germline is not matched at one junction end, which may reflect a read error. This chain links TRBV4-1 with TRBJ2-3; 11 nucleotides align to TRBD2. Germline values: CDR1 MGHRA, CDR2 YSYEKL. This CDR3 spans 17 amino acids. The CDR3, as DNA: TGCACCAGCAGCCAAGGGGCGACTAGCGGGGTCACAGATACGCAGTATTTT. It codes for CTSSQGATSGVTDTQYF.